The 26 T cell receptor beta chains reported below all come from one sample, sequenced in a study of human T cells and chemical hapten exposure. Sample time point: patch test 2, 6 weeks after DPC sensitization. Treatment in this sample: therapeutic diphenylcyclopropenone sensitization with weekly scalp DPC. Via MiXCR, TCRdb re-called the RACE reads, giving one row per CDR3 protein. The data show over 70,000 distinct CDR3 sequences, about 8% seen once. Sequences were derived from whole blood, sampled in connection with sensitization to the hapten diphenylcyclopropenone (DPC). The receptors stem from a woman aged 45-65 years with alopecia areata. Some clones in this sample may be carry-over from other donors' samples.

Ten or more counts support this clonotype. J is TRBJ1-5 and V is TRBV10-2; the match to TRBD1 covers 10 bases. Trimming at V came to 6 bases and at J to 4 bases, leaving 6 bases not matched to a gene. The germline gives CDR1 WSHSY, CDR2 SAAADI. The CDR3 has 15 residues. The CDR3 here is CASSWTGGYNQPQHF. The CDR3 bases are TGCGCCAGCAGCTGGACAGGGGGTTATAATCAGCCCCAGCATTTT.

This clonotype was counted between two and nine times. This chain uses TRBV3-1 with TRBJ2-5, with D perhaps TRBD2 (6 bases). The germline gives CDR1 LGHDT, CDR2 YNNKEL (reference sequence). This CDR3 has 15 residues. The V end lost 0 bases, the J end lost 1 base, and 9 bases lay between the germline ends. CDR3 sequence: CASSQEGGFQETQYF. The CDR3 coding sequence is TGTGCCAGCAGCCAAGAGGGGGGTTTCCAAGAGACCCAGTACTTC.

J is TRBJ1-1 and V is TRBV1. TRBV1 is a pseudogene. This CDR3 contains 14 residues. The CDR3 DNA reads TGCACCAGCCTCCCCACAGAAGTGAACACTGAAGCTTTCTTT. The encoded protein is CTSLPTEVNTEAFF.

This clonotype was observed many times. The CDR3 DNA follows: TGTGCCAGCAGCTTAGCGTTCGCGGGGGTTTATGGTGACACAGATACGCAGTATTTT. It yields the protein CASSLAFAGVYGDTDTQYF. The J gene is TRBJ2-3, the V gene TRBV7-8; TRBD2 matches at 7 bases. J was trimmed by 2 bases and V by 0 bases; bases with no gene match: 14. The germline V gene encodes CDR1 SGHVS and CDR2 FQNEAQ. The CDR3 runs to 19 residues.

This clonotype was counted only a few times. V is TRBV12-3 or TRBV12-4 and J is TRBJ2-7; D unresolved. This CDR3 comprises 14 residues. V was trimmed by 0 bases and J by 2 bases, leaving 8 bases between them. The CDR3 DNA follows: TGTGCCAGCAGTTTAGCACCGCCCGCCTACGAGCAGTACTTC. This codes for CASSLAPPAYEQYF.

This clonotype was picked up many times. CDR3 sequence (DNA): TGCAGCGTTGCCCGGGACAGGGGACTCTACGAGCAGTACTTC. It encodes CSVARDRGLYEQYF. V is TRBV29-1 and J is TRBJ2-7, with 10 bases matching TRBD1. There are 14 residues in the CDR3. V was pared by 4 bases and J by 3 bases, with 6 bases of the junction left unmatched. Germline V CDR1 and CDR2: SQVTM, ANQGSEA.

This clonotype was detected only a few times. The rearrangement uses TRBV6-5 and TRBJ1-1, with D possibly being TRBD1 (6 bases). Trimming left V 2 bases short and J 3 bases short, with 16 bases between. Germline CDR1 MNHEY, CDR2 SVGAGI. CDR3 length: 16 residues. CDR3 coding DNA: TGTGCCAGCAGTTACGGGACACCCGAGGAAGACACTGAAGCTTTCTTT. This gives the protein CASSYGTPEEDTEAFF.

A few counts support this clonotype. V and J are TRBV5-4 and TRBJ2-1, with unresolved D. The CDR3 runs to 11 residues. The germline V gene has CDR1 SGHNT and CDR2 YYREEE (reference sequence). Trimming shortened V by 2 bases and J by 8 bases, and 5 bases separated the two germline ends. For the CDR3, the DNA is TGTGCCAGCAGCTTCGCGTATGAGCAGTTCTTC. Translated: CASSFAYEQFF. Variable domain in full (rest from reference TRBV5-4 and TRBJ2-1): ETGVTQSPTHLIKTRGQQVTLRCSSQSGHNTVSWYQQALGQGPQFIFQYYREEENGRGNFPPRFSGLQFPNYSSELNVNALELDDSALYLCASSFAYEQFFGPGTRLTVL.

This clonotype was seen many times. The CDR3 bases are TGTGCCAGCGGTCAGTGGTCGGGGATCAGCAATCAGCCCCAGCATTTT. Protein product: CASGQWSGISNQPQHF. The chain is built from TRBV2 and TRBJ1-5; D uncertain. In germline, CDR1 is SNHLY, CDR2 FYNNEI. The CDR3 sequence is 16 residues long. The V gene lost 8 bases and the J gene lost 1 base, with 18 bases spanning the gap.

The chain recombines TRBV20-1 with TRBJ2-7; 7 bases map to TRBD1. V lost 0 bases and J lost 3; bases outside the gene matches: 14. Germline lookup yields CDR1 DFQATT and CDR2 SNEGSKA (reference sequence). The CDR3 has 17 amino acids. Here the CDR3 reads CSARDLSEQGLVYEQYF. For the CDR3, the DNA is TGCAGTGCTAGAGATTTGTCCGAACAGGGGTTGGTCTACGAGCAGTACTTC.

This clonotype has a count of ten or more. This sequence joins TRBV3-1 and TRBJ1-5; D unclear. CDR1 is LGHDT and CDR2 is YNNKEL in the germline V gene (reference sequence). The CDR3 is made up of 15 amino acids. V was trimmed by 1 base and J by 3 bases, leaving 10 bases between them. The CDR3 is CASSQAGEANQPQHF. For the CDR3, the DNA is TGTGCCAGCAGCCAAGCTGGGGAGGCCAATCAGCCCCAGCATTTT.

This clonotype was counted at least ten times. V usage is TRBV29-1 and J usage is TRBJ1-2; D call uncertain. Germline V gene lookup returns CDR1 SQVTM and CDR2 ANQGSEA. Trimming removed 5 bases from V and 5 bases from J, with 12 bases in between. The CDR3 spans 12 residues. The CDR3 sequence is CSVLTADYGYTF. The DNA of the CDR3 is TGCAGCGTTTTGACCGCTGATTATGGCTACACCTTC.

This chain uses TRBV3-1 with TRBJ1-6, with D possibly TRBD1 on 6 matching bases. V was clipped by 3 bases and J by 2 bases, with 11 bases between them. Germline loops: CDR1 LGHDT, CDR2 YNNKEL (reference sequence). The CDR3 covers 16 residues. The CDR3, as DNA: TGTGCCAGCAGCCAGTGGGGGCAGACCTATAATTCACCCCTCCACTTT. This gives the protein CASSQWGQTYNSPLHF.

This clonotype came up a few times. The V gene is TRBV5-1, the J gene TRBJ1-1; D not certain. CDR3 length: 12 residues. V lost 2 bases and J lost 8, with 10 bases in between. CDR1 is SGHRS and CDR2 is YFSETQ in the germline V gene. The DNA of the CDR3 is TGCGCCAGCAGCTTATACACGGGGGAAGCTTTCTTT. Translated: CASSLYTGEAFF.

About this clonotype itself: One junction end disagrees with the germline gene, perhaps due to a read error. V usage is TRBV29-1 and J usage is TRBJ2-5; a weak D match, TRBD2 (6 bases). The germline V gene has CDR1 SQVTM and CDR2 ANQGSEA. The CDR3 spans 10 residues. The CDR3 spells CSVEWGLSIF. CDR3 DNA: TGCAGCGTTGAGTGGGGACTGTCTATCTTC.

This clonotype was counted ten times or more. This sequence joins TRBV7-9 and TRBJ1-1, with TRBD1 identical over 8 bases. With 3 bases clipped from V and 3 bases from J, the junction kept 6 bases outside the gene matches. The CDR3 has 15 amino acids. Germline CDR1 reads SEHNR; CDR2 reads FQNEAQ (reference sequence). The CDR3 DNA reads as TGTGCCAGCAGCTTCGCAGGGGGCTCGCACACTGAAGCTTTCTTT. It yields the protein CASSFAGGSHTEAFF.

This clonotype appeared a few times. The CDR3 region has the DNA TGTGCCAGCAGCTTGCCACAGAGAGATAATTCACCCCTCCACTTT. Its protein is CASSLPQRDNSPLHF. The chain combines TRBV5-8 with TRBJ1-6; D remains unclear. This CDR3 spans 15 amino acids. Germline V gene data show CDR1 as SGHTS and CDR2 as YDEGEE. Trimming pared 1 base from V and 5 bases from J, leaving 10 bases between.

This chain links TRBV28 with TRBJ2-3; D is possibly TRBD2 (5 bases). Between the trimmed V and J ends, which lost 5 bases and 1 base, there was a span of 7 bases. Germline loops: CDR1 MDHEN, CDR2 SYDVKM. This CDR3 region has 13 residues. In DNA form, the CDR3 reads TGTGCCAGCAGTAATAGCGGCACAGATACGCAGTATTTT. Translated: CASSNSGTDTQYF.

The chain carries TRBV6-1 and TRBJ1-2; D gene unclear. Germline lookup yields CDR1 MNHNS and CDR2 SASEGT. Trimming removed 5 bases from V and 4 bases from J, with 17 bases in between. The CDR3 has 15 residues. CDR3 sequence reads: CASSPRIRVLYGYTF. The CDR3 nucleotides read TGTGCCAGCAGTCCTCGGATCCGAGTGCTCTATGGCTACACCTTC.

The chain employs TRBV29-1 and TRBJ2-7; D not certain. V was trimmed by 2 bases and J by 1 base, leaving 6 bases between them. Germline V gene sequence: CDR1 SQVTM, CDR2 ANQGSEA. The CDR3 loop spans 12 amino acids. The DNA for the CDR3 is TGCAGCGTTGAATTGGGGTCCTACGAGCAGTACTTC. It encodes CSVELGSYEQYF.

In this sample, this clonotype turned up many times. V gene TRBV27 combines with J gene TRBJ1-4, with unresolved D. Trimming shortened V by 5 bases and J by 3 bases, and 13 bases separated the two germline ends. CDR3 length: 15 amino acids. Germline V gene lookup returns CDR1 MNHEY and CDR2 SMNVEV (reference sequence). The CDR3 spells CASSPRYASNEKLFF. DNA for the CDR3: TGTGCCAGCAGTCCCCGATACGCCTCTAATGAAAAACTGTTTTTT. The entire variable domain, with the rest obtained from reference TRBV27 and TRBJ1-4, is as follows: EAQVTQNPRYLITVTGKKLTVTCSQNMNHEYMSWYRQDPGLGLRQIYYSMNVEVTDKGDVPEGYKVSRKEKRNFPLILESPSPNQTSLYFCASSPRYASNEKLFFGSGTQLSVL.

This chain connects TRBV7-8 to TRBJ2-7; D is possibly TRBD1 (8 bases). Germline V gives CDR1 SGHVS, CDR2 FQNEAQ. Trimming removed 3 bases from V and 3 bases from J, with 18 bases in between. The CDR3 totals 16 residues. The CDR3 protein is CASSFRGQGGFYEQYF. DNA of the CDR3: TGTGCCAGCAGCTTCCGAGGACAGGGAGGGTTCTACGAGCAGTACTTC.

This clonotype has at least ten counts. The CDR3 spells CSVEGTGTQNYGYTF. The CDR3 coding sequence is TGCAGCGTTGAAGGCACGGGGACGCAGAACTATGGCTACACCTTC. This chain connects TRBV29-1 to TRBJ1-2, with D tentatively TRBD1 (5 bases). This CDR3 is built from 15 residues. Germline CDR1 is SQVTM and CDR2 is ANQGSEA. V gave up 1 base and J gave up 2 bases, with 14 bases separating them.

The chain combines TRBV12-3 or TRBV12-4 with TRBJ2-1; TRBD1 matches at 7 bases. The J segment lost 8 bases and the V segment lost 8 bases, leaving 18 bases of the junction unmatched. The CDR3 sequence is 16 residues long. CDR3 protein: CASSLSRAGGIDEQFF. The CDR3 DNA is TGTGCCAGCTCCCTCAGTAGGGCAGGGGGTATTGATGAGCAGTTCTTC.

The sample holds a few counts of this clonotype. This chain connects TRBV6-2 or TRBV6-3 to TRBJ2-7; the match to TRBD1 covers 7 bases. Germline lookup yields CDR1 MNHEY and CDR2 SVGEGT. This CDR3 has 19 residues. The J segment lost 1 base and the V segment lost 0 bases, leaving 15 bases of the junction unmatched. CDR3 in DNA: TGTGCCAGCAGTTACTCCCCCGGGACAGTAACTCTTTTTTCCTACGAGCAGTACTTC. It encodes CASSYSPGTVTLFSYEQYF.

V usage is TRBV10-3 and J usage is TRBJ1-3; no firm D call. The germline gives CDR1 ENHRY, CDR2 SYGVKD. CDR3 length: 15 residues. Trimming pared 2 bases from V and 3 bases from J, leaving 11 bases between. The CDR3 loop reads CAISEDASFGNTIYF. The CDR3 coding sequence is TGTGCCATCAGTGAGGACGCTTCCTTTGGAAACACCATATATTTT.